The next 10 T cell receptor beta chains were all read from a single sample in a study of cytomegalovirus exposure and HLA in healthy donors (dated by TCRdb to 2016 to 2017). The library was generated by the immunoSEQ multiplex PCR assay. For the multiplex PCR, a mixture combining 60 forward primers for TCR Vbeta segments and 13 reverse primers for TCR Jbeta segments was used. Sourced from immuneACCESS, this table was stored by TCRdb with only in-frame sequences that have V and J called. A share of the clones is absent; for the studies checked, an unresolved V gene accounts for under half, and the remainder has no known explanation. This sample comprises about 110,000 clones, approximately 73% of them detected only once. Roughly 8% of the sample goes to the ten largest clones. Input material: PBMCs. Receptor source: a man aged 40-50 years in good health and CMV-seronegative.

CDR3 coding DNA: TGTGCCAGCAGCTTAGTAGCGGGGGTACACAATGAGCAGTTCTTC. Translation: CASSLVAGVHNEQFF. The chain couples TRBV7-9 to TRBJ2-1; TRBD2 agrees at 9 bases. J was trimmed by 5 bases and V by 1 base; bases with no gene match: 3. CDR3 length equals 15 residues. Germline CDR1 and CDR2: SEHNR and FQNEAQ (reference sequence). The entire variable domain, with the rest obtained from reference TRBV7-9 and TRBJ2-1, is as follows: DTGVSQNPRHKITKRGQNVTFRCDPISEHNRLYWYRQTLGQGPEFLTYFQNEAQLEKSRLLSDRFSAERPKGSFSTLEIQRTEQGDSAMYLCASSLVAGVHNEQFFGPGTRLTVL.

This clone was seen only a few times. The CDR3 loop reads CASIPKTGGFIGELFF. The CDR3 coding sequence is TGTGCCAGCATTCCGAAGACAGGGGGTTTTATCGGGGAGCTGTTTTTT. J is TRBJ2-2 and V is TRBV28; 9 nucleotides match TRBD1. Germline loops: CDR1 MDHEN, CDR2 SYDVKM. This CDR3 has 16 residues. V lost 7 bases and J lost 7; bases outside the gene matches: 13.

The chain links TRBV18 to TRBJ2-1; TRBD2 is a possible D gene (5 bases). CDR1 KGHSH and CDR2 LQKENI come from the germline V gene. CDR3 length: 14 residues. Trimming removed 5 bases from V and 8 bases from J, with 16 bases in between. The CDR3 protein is CASSSTEGGYEQFF. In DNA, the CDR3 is TGTGCCAGCTCATCAACCGAGGGCGGTTATGAGCAGTTCTTC. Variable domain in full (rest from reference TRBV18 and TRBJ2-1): NAGVMQNPRHLVRRRGQEARLRCSPMKGHSHVYWYRQLPEEGLKFMVYLQKENIIDESGMPKERFSAEFPKEGPSILRIQQVVRGDSAAYFCASSSTEGGYEQFFGPGTRLTVL.

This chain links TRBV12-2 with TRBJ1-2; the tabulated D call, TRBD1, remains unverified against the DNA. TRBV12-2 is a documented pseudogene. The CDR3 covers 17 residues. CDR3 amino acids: CASRFQTGRIEKNGYTF. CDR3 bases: TGTGCAAGTCGCTTCCAGACAGGGAGGATTGAGAAAAATGGCTACACCTTC.

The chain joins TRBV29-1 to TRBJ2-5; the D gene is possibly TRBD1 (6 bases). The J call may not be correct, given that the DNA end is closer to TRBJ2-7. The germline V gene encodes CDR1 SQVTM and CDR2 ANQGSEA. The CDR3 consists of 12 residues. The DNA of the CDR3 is TGCAGCGTCTCGGACAGCGCCTACGAGCAGTACTTC. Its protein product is CSVSDSAYEQYF.

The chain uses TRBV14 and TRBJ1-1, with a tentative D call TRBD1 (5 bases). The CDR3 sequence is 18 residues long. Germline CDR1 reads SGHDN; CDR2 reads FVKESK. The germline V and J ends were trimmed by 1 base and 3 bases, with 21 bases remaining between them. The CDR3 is CASSQVSQGSWFDTEAFF. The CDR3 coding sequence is TGTGCCAGCAGCCAAGTTTCTCAGGGTTCGTGGTTTGACACTGAAGCTTTCTTT.

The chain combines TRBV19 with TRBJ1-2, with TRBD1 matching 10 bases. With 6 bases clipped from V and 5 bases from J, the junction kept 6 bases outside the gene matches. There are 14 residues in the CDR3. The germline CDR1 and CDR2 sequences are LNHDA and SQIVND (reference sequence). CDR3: CASRIVGQGYGYTF. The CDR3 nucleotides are TGTGCCAGTAGAATTGTGGGACAGGGGTATGGCTACACCTTC.

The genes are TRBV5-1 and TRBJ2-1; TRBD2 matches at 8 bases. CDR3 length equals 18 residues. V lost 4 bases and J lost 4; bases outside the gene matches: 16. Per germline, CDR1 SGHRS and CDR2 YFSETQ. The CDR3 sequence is CASSLSGPSGGPYNEQFF. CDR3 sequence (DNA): TGCGCCAGCAGCCTGAGCGGGCCCAGCGGGGGCCCATACAATGAGCAGTTCTTC.

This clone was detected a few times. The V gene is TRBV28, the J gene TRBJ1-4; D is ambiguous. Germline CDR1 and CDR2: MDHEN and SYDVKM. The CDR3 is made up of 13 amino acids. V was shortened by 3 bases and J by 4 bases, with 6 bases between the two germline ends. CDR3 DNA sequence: TGTGCCAGCAGTTTCCCAGATAATGAAAAACTGTTTTTT. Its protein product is CASSFPDNEKLFF.

DNA of the CDR3: TGCGCCAGCAGCCAGGGACTAGCGGGGAACAATGAGCAGTTCTTC. The encoded protein is CASSQGLAGNNEQFF. The chain carries TRBV4-3 and TRBJ2-1; TRBD2 agrees at 13 bases. Losses at the gene ends were 3 bases for V and 5 bases for J; bases not matched to a gene: 1. Germline V gene data show CDR1 as LGHNA and CDR2 as YSLEER. This CDR3 comprises 15 residues.